This T cell receptor beta chain is from a study of blood T cell repertoires in COVID-19. The overall study: Spain, Italy and the United States supplied samples that represented acute and convalescent COVID-19.

As handled by the study authors: Amplifying reference gene primers gave estimates of nucleated cell counts. TCRdb's table, derived via immunoSEQ multiplex PCR, lists solely in-frame clones and lacks some. V, J and clone size reflect that table, while D and trimming were determined from the DNA. This table holds 200,000 to 250,000 clones, roughly 90% found once. This CDR3 spans 16 amino acids. V gave up 2 bases and J gave up 2 bases; unmatched junction bases: 3. Germline loops: CDR1 MGHRA, CDR2 YSYEKL. The sequence derives from a man in his sixties who had recovered from COVID-19. V usage is TRBV4-1 and J usage is TRBJ2-3; 11 bases fit TRBD2. The material sequenced was peripheral blood. The CDR3 loop is CASSQPSGGLTDTQYF. The CDR3 DNA is TGCGCCAGCAGCCAACCTAGCGGGGGGCTCACAGATACGCAGTATTTT.